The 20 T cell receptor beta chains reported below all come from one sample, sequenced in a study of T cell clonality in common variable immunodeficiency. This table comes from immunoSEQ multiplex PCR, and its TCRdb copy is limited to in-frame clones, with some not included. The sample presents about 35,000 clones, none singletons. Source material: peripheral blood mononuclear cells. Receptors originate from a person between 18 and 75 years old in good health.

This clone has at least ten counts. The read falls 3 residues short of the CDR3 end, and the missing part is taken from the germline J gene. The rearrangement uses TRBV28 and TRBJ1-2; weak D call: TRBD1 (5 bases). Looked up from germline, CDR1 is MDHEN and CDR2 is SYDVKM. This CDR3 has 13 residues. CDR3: CASSVDSLLGYTF. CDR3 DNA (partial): TGTGCCAGCAGTGTCGACAGCCTATTGGGC.

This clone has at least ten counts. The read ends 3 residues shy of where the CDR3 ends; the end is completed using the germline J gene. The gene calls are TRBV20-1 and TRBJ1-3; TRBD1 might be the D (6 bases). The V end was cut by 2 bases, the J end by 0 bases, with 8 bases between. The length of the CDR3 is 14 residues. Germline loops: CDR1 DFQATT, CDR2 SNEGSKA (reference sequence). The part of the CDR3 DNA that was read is TGCAGTGCTAGATCGGACAGCTCTGGAAACACC. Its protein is CSARSDSSGNT. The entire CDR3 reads CSARSDSSGNTIYF.

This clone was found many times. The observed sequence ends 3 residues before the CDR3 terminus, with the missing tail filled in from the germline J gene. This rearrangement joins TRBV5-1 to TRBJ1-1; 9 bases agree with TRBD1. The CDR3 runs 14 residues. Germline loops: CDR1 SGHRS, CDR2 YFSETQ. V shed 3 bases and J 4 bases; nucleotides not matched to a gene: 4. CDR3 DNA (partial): TGCGCCAGCAGCTGGGGGACAGGGAGCACTGAA. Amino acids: CASSWGTGSTE. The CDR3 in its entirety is CASSWGTGSTEAFF.

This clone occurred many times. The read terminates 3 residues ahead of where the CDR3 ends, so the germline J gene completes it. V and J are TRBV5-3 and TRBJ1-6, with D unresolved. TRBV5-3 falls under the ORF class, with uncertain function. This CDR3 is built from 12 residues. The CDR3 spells CARSLVFFPLHF. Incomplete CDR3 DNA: TGTGCCAGAAGCTTGGTATTCTTCCCC.

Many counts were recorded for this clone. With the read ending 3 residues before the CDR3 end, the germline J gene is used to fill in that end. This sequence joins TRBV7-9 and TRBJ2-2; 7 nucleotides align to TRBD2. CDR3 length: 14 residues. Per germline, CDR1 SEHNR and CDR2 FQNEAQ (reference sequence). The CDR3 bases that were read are TGTGCCAGCAGCCGACCGGGGGGACGGGAAAAG. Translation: CASSRPGGREK. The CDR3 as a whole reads CASSRPGGREKLFF.

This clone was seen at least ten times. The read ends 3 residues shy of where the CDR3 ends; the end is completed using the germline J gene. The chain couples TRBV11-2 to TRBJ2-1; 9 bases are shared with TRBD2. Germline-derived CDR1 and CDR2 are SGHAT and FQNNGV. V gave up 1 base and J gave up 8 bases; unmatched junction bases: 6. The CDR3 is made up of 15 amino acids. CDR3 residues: CASSLVAGEVYEQFF. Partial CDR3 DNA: TGTGCCAGCAGCTTAGTAGCGGGAGAAGTTTATGAG.

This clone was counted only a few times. This CDR3 is CAWSAKTGTETQYF. The CDR3 DNA, read in part, is TGTGCCTGGAGTGCCAAGACAGGGACGGAGACG. The V gene is TRBV30, the J gene TRBJ2-3; 7 nucleotides line up with TRBD1. The CDR3 extends 3 residues past the end of the read, so its final part is completed from the germline J gene. The CDR3 totals 14 residues. Germline V gives CDR1 GTSNPN, CDR2 SVGIG (reference sequence).

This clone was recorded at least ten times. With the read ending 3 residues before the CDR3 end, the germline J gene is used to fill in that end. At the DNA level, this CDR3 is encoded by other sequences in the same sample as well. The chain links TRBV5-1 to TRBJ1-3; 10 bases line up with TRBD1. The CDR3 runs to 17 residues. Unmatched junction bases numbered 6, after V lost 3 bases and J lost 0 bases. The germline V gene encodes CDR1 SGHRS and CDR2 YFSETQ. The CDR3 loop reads CASSSGTGDSSGNTIYF. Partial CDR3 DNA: TGCGCCAGCAGCTCTGGGACAGGGGACAGCTCTGGAAACACC.

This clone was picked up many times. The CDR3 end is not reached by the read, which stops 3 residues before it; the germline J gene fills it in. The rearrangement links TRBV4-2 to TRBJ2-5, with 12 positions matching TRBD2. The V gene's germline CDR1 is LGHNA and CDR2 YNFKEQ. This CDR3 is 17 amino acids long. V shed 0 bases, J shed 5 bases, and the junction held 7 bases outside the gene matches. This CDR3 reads CASSQDSTSGRWETQYF. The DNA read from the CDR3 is TGTGCCAGCAGCCAAGATTCCACTAGCGGGAGGTGGGAGACC.

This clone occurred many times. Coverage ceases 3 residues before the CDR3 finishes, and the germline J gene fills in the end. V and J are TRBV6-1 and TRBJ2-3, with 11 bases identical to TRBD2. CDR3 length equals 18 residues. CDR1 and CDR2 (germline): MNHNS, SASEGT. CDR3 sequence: CASSEARTSGSSQETQYF. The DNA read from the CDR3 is TGTGCCAGCAGTGAAGCCCGGACTAGCGGGTCGTCCCAAGAGACG.

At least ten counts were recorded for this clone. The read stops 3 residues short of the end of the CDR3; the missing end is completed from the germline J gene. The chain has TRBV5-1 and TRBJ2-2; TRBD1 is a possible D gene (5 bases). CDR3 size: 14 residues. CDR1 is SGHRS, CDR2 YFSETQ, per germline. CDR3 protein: CASSWSGSNEKLFF. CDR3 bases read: TGCGCCAGCAGCTGGTCAGGGTCGAATGAAAAG.

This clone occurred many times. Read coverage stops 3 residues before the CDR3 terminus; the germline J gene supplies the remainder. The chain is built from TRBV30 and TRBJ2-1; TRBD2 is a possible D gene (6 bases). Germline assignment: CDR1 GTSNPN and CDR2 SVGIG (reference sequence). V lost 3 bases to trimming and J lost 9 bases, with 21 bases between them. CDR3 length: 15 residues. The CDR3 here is CAWSPGGTRAGEQFF. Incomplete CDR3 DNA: TGTGCCTGGAGCCCTGGCGGAACCCGAGCGGGTGAG.

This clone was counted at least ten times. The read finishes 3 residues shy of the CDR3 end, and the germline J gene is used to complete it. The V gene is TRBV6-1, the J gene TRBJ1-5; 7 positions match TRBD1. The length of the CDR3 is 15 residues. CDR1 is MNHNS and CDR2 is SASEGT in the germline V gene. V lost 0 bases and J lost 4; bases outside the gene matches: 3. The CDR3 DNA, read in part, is TGTGCCAGCAGTGAAGCACAGGGGTTAAATCAGCCC. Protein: CASSEAQGLNQP. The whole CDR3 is CASSEAQGLNQPQHF.

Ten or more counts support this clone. The CDR3 loop is CAWSPSTGQETQYF. The CDR3 DNA, read in part, is TGTGCCTGGAGCCCTTCGACAGGGCAAGAGACG. The V call is TRBV30, the J call TRBJ2-3, with 7 positions matching TRBD1. The read is 3 residues too short to cover the CDR3 end, so that end is filled in from the germline J gene. The length of the CDR3 is 14 residues. Per the germline V gene, CDR1 is GTSNPN and CDR2 is SVGIG (reference sequence). Filled out from reference TRBV30 and TRBJ2-3, the complete variable domain reads SQTIHQWPATLVQPVGSPLSLECTVEGTSNPNLYWYRQAAGRGLQLLFYSVGIGQISSEVPQNLSASRPQDRQFILSSKKLLLSDSGFYLCAWSPSTGQETQYFGPGTRLTVL.

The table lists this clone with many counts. CDR3 protein: CASGTGADYTF. The sequenced part of the CDR3 DNA is TGTGCCAGCGGGACAGGCGCCGAC. The chain carries TRBV7-6 and TRBJ1-2, with TRBD1 matching 8 bases. Sequencing ends 3 residues short of the CDR3 end; the germline J gene provides the rest. Germline-derived CDR1 and CDR2 are SGHVS and FNYEAQ. The CDR3 has 11 amino acids.

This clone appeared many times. Incomplete CDR3 DNA: TGTGCCAGCAGTTTAATTGAGGGCACTGAA. Translated: CASSLIEGTE. The full-length CDR3 reads as CASSLIEGTEAFF. The chain joins TRBV6-4 to TRBJ1-1; D not certain. The read comes to an end 3 residues before the CDR3 does, leaving the germline J gene to fill in the end. This CDR3 is 13 amino acids long. Germline CDR1 and CDR2: MRHNA and SNTAGT. Trimming removed 5 bases at V and 4 bases at J, with 11 bases between.

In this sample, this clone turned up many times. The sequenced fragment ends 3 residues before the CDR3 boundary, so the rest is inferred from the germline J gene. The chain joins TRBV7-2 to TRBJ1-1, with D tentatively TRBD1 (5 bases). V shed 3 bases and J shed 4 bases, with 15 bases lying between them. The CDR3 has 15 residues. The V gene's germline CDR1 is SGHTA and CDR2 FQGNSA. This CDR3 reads CASSFATGGVTEAFF. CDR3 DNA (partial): TGTGCCAGCAGCTTTGCAACGGGAGGGGTCACTGAA.

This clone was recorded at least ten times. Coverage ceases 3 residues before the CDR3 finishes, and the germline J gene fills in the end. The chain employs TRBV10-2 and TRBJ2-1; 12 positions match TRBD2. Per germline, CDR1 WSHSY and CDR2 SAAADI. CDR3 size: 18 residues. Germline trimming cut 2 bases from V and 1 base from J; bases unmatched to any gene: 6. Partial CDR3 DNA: TGCGCCAGCAGTGAGAACCTAGCGGGAGGGGGGTCCTACAATGAG. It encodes CASSENLAGGGSYNE. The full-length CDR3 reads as CASSENLAGGGSYNEQFF.

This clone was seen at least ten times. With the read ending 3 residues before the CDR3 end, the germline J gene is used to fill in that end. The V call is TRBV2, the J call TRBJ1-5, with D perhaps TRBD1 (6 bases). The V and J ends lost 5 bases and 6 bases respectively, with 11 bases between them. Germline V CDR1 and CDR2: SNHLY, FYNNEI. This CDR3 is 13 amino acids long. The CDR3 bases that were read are TGTGCCAGCAGTTACTCGGACAGTCAGCCC. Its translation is CASSYSDSQP. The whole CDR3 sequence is CASSYSDSQPQHF.

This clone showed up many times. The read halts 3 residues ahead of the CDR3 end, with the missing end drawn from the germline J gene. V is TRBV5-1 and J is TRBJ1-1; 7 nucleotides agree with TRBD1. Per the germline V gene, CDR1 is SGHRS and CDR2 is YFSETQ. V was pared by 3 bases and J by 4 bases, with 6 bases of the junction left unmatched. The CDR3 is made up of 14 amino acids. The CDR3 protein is CASSWGQKGTEAFF. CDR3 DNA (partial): TGCGCCAGCAGCTGGGGACAGAAGGGCACTGAA.